One sample yielded the 2 T cell receptor beta chains listed below, sequenced in a study of OX40 agonist ivuxolimab in advanced cancers. Generated by immunoSEQ multiplex PCR, the TCRdb table keeps only in-frame clones and is missing some. The sample yields 30,000 or so clones, over 85% seen once. The specimen was CD4+ or CD8+ T cells sorted from blood, collected in a trial of the OX40 agonist ivuxolimab. These TCRs come from an adult with an advanced solid tumor such as melanoma, head and neck, liver or kidney cancer.

The rearrangement uses TRBV5-4 and TRBJ2-5, with a weak D call TRBD2 (7 bases). Germline CDR1 is SGHNT and CDR2 is YYREEE (reference sequence). Deletions cut 2 bases from V and 4 bases from J, with 15 bases between. The CDR3 is 15 amino acids. This CDR3 is CASSFHGGAGETQYF. CDR3 DNA: TGTGCCAGCAGCTTTCATGGGGGGGCGGGAGAGACCCAGTACTTC.

The chain uses TRBV5-1 and TRBJ1-6; weak D call: TRBD1 (5 bases). The CDR3 sequence is 18 residues long. V lost 3 bases, J lost 4 bases, and 20 bases lay in between. Germline V gene lookup returns CDR1 SGHRS and CDR2 YFSETQ. The CDR3 loop reads CASSWGTEVGGYNSPLHF. CDR3 in DNA: TGCGCCAGCAGCTGGGGGACCGAGGTGGGTGGATATAATTCACCCCTCCACTTT.